This record covers a single T cell receptor (beta chain). Its target is not known. This record comes from a study of OX40 agonist ivuxolimab in advanced cancers. Overall study context: Ivuxolimab, which patients received intravenously every 2 weeks, was dosed at 0.01 to 10 mg/kg.

TCRdb keeps only in-frame clones here, not all; method: immunoSEQ multiplex PCR. The repertoire includes 30,000 or so clones, about four fifths of them detected once, and about 22% sits in the top ten. Notes on the study in general: Dose levels from 0.1 to 3.0 mg/kg saw CD4+ and CD8+ blood T cells expand clonally by week 6.

The starting material was CD4+ or CD8+ T cells sorted from blood, obtained in a trial of the OX40 agonist ivuxolimab. The receptor's source is an adult with an advanced solid tumor such as melanoma, head and neck, liver or kidney cancer.

CDR3: CASSTLVGALSEKLFF. For the CDR3, the DNA is TGTGCCAGTAGTACTCTCGTAGGGGCCCTTAGTGAAAAACTGTTTTTT. V usage is TRBV19 and J usage is TRBJ1-4, with D possibly TRBD1 on 5 matching bases. The CDR3 totals 16 residues. Trimming stripped 4 bases from V and 7 bases from J, with 19 bases between. Germline loops: CDR1 LNHDA, CDR2 SQIVND (reference sequence).